One and the same sample provided the 8 T cell receptor beta chains below, sequenced in a study of CD8+CD57+ T cells in acquired aplastic anemia. Using genomic DNA as the template, TCR beta VDJ and CDR3 profiling was carried out. A single record per CDR3 protein comes from TCRdb applying MiXCR to the reads. The table has 150,000 to 200,000 distinct CDR3 sequences, 55% to 70% seen once; the top ten hold around 42%. The material sequenced was sorted CD4+, CD8+, or CD8+CD57+ T cells (not recorded which) from PBMCs. These receptors were obtained from a human donor with severe aplastic anemia or a healthy control (not recorded which).

This clonotype was seen only once. The V and J genes are TRBV5-6 and TRBJ2-2, with 12 nucleotides matching TRBD2. The CDR3 runs 16 residues. In germline, CDR1 is SGHDT, CDR2 YYEEEE. V lost 3 bases and J lost 3; bases outside the gene matches: 3. In DNA form, the CDR3 reads TGTGCCAGCAGCTCGGCTAGCGGGGGGGACACCGGGGAGCTGTTTTTT. It translates to CASSSASGGDTGELFF. Full variable domain (rest looked up from reference TRBV5-6 and TRBJ2-2): DAGVTQSPTHLIKTRGQQVTLRCSPKSGHDTVSWYQQALGQGPQFIFQYYEEEERQRGNFPDRFSGHQFPNYSSELNVNALLLGDSALYLCASSSASGGDTGELFFGEGSRLTVL.

The gene calls are TRBV20-1 and TRBJ1-2; possibly TRBD1 for D (5 bases). Trimming took 7 bases from V and 1 from J, leaving 7 bases between them. The CDR3 is 11 residues long. CDR1 and CDR2 (germline): DFQATT, SNEGSKA (reference sequence). CDR3 residues: CSGDYNYGYTF. CDR3 nucleotide sequence: TGCAGTGGGGACTATAACTATGGCTACACCTTC.

For the CDR3, the DNA is TGTGCCAGCAGTTTAGCCGAAGAGGGGGGCAGCTATGGCTACACCTTC. Its protein product is CASSLAEEGGSYGYTF. This chain uses TRBV27 with TRBJ1-2; TRBD1 is a possible D gene (6 bases). Per germline, CDR1 MNHEY and CDR2 SMNVEV (reference sequence). Trimming removed 2 bases from V and 4 bases from J, with 17 bases in between. This CDR3 spans 16 amino acids.

The chain has TRBV12-3 or TRBV12-4 and TRBJ1-2; D is unresolved. V lost 5 bases, J lost 8 bases, and 9 bases lay in between. The CDR3 is made up of 11 amino acids. DNA of the CDR3: TGTGCCAGCAGTCCCTCAACAGGCTACACCTTC. Amino acid sequence: CASSPSTGYTF.

The CDR3 loop reads CASSPVGDEQFF. The CDR3, as DNA: TGTGCCAGCAGCCCCGTGGGAGATGAGCAGTTCTTC. J is TRBJ2-1 and V is TRBV7-9, with a possible D match to TRBD2 (5 bases). This CDR3 has 12 amino acids. V lost 5 bases, J lost 8 bases, and 10 bases lay in between. The V gene's germline CDR1 is SEHNR and CDR2 FQNEAQ (reference sequence).

The chain links TRBV4-3 to TRBJ2-2; D call uncertain. With 0 bases removed from V and 0 bases from J, the gap between germline ends came to 17 bases. Germline values: CDR1 LGHNA, CDR2 YSLEER. The CDR3 spans 19 residues. CDR3 loop: CASSQDMESSFANTGELFF. Here the CDR3 DNA reads TGCGCCAGCAGCCAAGATATGGAGTCCAGCTTCGCGAACACCGGGGAGCTGTTTTTT.

This clonotype was observed a handful of times. J is TRBJ1-6 and V is TRBV7-2; tentatively, D is TRBD1 (6 bases). CDR3 length: 15 residues. V was shortened by 4 bases and J by 10 bases, with 17 bases between the two germline ends. Germline lookup yields CDR1 SGHTA and CDR2 FQGNSA. Written as DNA, the CDR3 is TGTGCCAGCAGCTCTCTAGCGGGGGGGCGGTCACCCCTCCACTTT. As protein: CASSSLAGGRSPLHF.

This clonotype showed up just a few times. Here the CDR3 reads CASSLGPGLNTDTQYF. The CDR3 DNA is TGTGCCAGCAGCTTGGGGCCGGGACTCAACACAGATACGCAGTATTTT. The chain combines TRBV7-8 with TRBJ2-3, with TRBD2 as a possible D gene (6 bases). The CDR3 loop spans 16 amino acids. CDR1 and CDR2 from the germline V gene are SGHVS and FQNEAQ. Trimming took off 3 bases at V and 2 bases at J, with 15 bases between the two ends.